The 11 T cell receptor beta chains below were found in one sample sequenced in a study of graft-versus-host responses after intestinal transplantation. Assay used: immunoSEQ multiplex PCR; TCRdb lists only in-frame clones, some missing. The data hold about 96,000 clones, with around 90% observed a single time. These receptors have no identified antigens. The sample here was unstimulated CD4+ T cells sorted from spleen or lymph node cells, taken before intestinal transplant. The receptors here all came from a human donor who received an intestinal transplant.

Details on this clone: Germline and junction disagree at one end, which may indicate a read error. The chain uses TRBV27 and TRBJ2-7; tentative D call: TRBD2 (7 bases). Germline CDR1 MNHEY, CDR2 SMNVEV (reference sequence). CDR3 length: 22 amino acids. CDR3 sequence reads: CASRLFTIPTGRGGSRSYEQYF. CDR3 nucleotides: TGTGCCAGCAGGTTATTCACCATTCCTACAGGGAGGGGGGGTTCTAGATCCTACGAGCAGTACTTC.

V usage is TRBV2 and J usage is TRBJ2-3, with TRBD2 identical over 12 bases. This CDR3 is 16 amino acids long. Germline V gene lookup returns CDR1 SNHLY and CDR2 FYNNEI. The junction had 8 bases not matched to a gene; V was cut back by 7 bases and J by 3 bases. CDR3 bases: TGTGCCAGCACGACTAGCGGGGGAAGGTGGACAGATACGCAGTATTTT. Translating it yields CASTTSGGRWTDTQYF.

This clone was seen once. The rearrangement uses TRBV6-5 and TRBJ1-1, with a possible D match to TRBD1 (5 bases). V lost 2 bases and J lost 6, with 13 bases in between. The CDR3 has 14 amino acids. Per the germline V gene, CDR1 is MNHEY and CDR2 is SVGAGI. Here the CDR3 reads CASSYRPGGSEAFF. CDR3 DNA: TGTGCCAGCAGTTACCGCCCGGGGGGGTCTGAAGCTTTCTTT.

The chain carries TRBV5-5 and TRBJ1-6; a weak D match, TRBD1 (6 bases). The CDR3 is 16 residues long. Trimming shortened V by 0 bases and J by 4 bases, and 11 bases separated the two germline ends. Looked up from germline, CDR1 is SGHKS and CDR2 is YYEKEE (reference sequence). The DNA for the CDR3 is TGTGCCAGCAGCTTGGGAGGGACACTTTATAATTCACCCCTCCACTTT. Translated, it gives CASSLGGTLYNSPLHF. Drawing the rest from reference TRBV5-5 and TRBJ1-6, the complete variable domain is DAGVTQSPTHLIKTRGQQVTLRCSPISGHKSVSWYQQVLGQGPQFIFQYYEKEERGRGNFPDRFSARQFPNYSSELNVNALLLGDSALYLCASSLGGTLYNSPLHFGNGTRLTVT.

The chain uses TRBV29-1 and TRBJ2-7, with TRBD1 matching 7 bases. CDR3 length: 14 amino acids. The germline gives CDR1 SQVTM, CDR2 ANQGSEA. V was pared by 6 bases and J by 6 bases, with 14 bases of the junction left unmatched. This chain's CDR3 is CSVSGQNGSGEQYF. CDR3 nucleotide sequence: TGCAGCGTGTCGGGACAGAATGGGTCAGGCGAGCAGTACTTC.

The chain carries TRBV11-1 and TRBJ2-7; TRBD1 matches at 7 bases. The CDR3 is 14 amino acids. The germline CDR1 and CDR2 sequences are SGHAT and FQDESV (reference sequence). The V segment lost 3 bases and the J segment 2 bases; nucleotides outside the gene matches: 4. This CDR3 is CASSLLDRAYEQYF. CDR3 nucleotide sequence: TGTGCCAGCAGCTTGCTCGACAGGGCCTACGAGCAGTACTTC.

The chain employs TRBV18 and TRBJ1-1, with D maybe TRBD1 (5 bases). Germline CDR1 KGHSH, CDR2 LQKENI. The CDR3 runs to 16 residues. V was pared by 1 base and J by 1 base, with 13 bases between. CDR3 in amino acids: CASSPLVHGQNTEAFF. The CDR3 nucleotides read TGTGCCAGCTCACCACTAGTCCACGGACAGAACACTGAAGCTTTCTTT.

The V gene is TRBV10-1, the J gene TRBJ2-5, with 7 bases aligning to TRBD2. Germline lookup yields CDR1 WNHNN and CDR2 SYGVQD (reference sequence). V dropped 0 bases and J dropped 2; count of bases not matched to a gene: 15. The CDR3 contains 19 residues. This chain's CDR3 is CASSESQSARGRPQETQYF. CDR3 coding DNA: TGCGCCAGCAGTGAGTCCCAGTCTGCGCGCGGGAGACCGCAAGAGACCCAGTACTTC.

This clone occurred once. J is TRBJ2-5 and V is TRBV5-1, with 13 nucleotides matching TRBD2. The CDR3 has 17 amino acids. The V gene end was trimmed by 4 bases and the J gene end by 5 bases; junction bases not matched to a gene: 11. Germline V gives CDR1 SGHRS, CDR2 YFSETQ. CDR3 nucleotide sequence: TGCGCCAGCAGCCCGAGACTAGCGGGGGGCTGGAGGGAGACCCAGTACTTC. Encoded protein: CASSPRLAGGWRETQYF.

The CDR3 DNA reads as TGTGCCAGCACCACTACAGGGTTTCTGGGGGAGCAGTACTTC. Translation gives CASTTTGFLGEQYF. This sequence joins TRBV7-2 and TRBJ2-7; D is possibly TRBD1 (6 bases). This CDR3 is built from 14 residues. Trimming cost V 7 bases and J 7 bases, with 20 bases left between them. The germline CDR1 and CDR2 sequences are SGHTA and FQGNSA.

V and J are TRBV30 and TRBJ2-5, with a weak D call TRBD2 (6 bases). Germline CDR1 is GTSNPN and CDR2 is SVGIG (reference sequence). The CDR3 is made up of 14 amino acids. V shed 1 base and J shed 4 bases, with 13 bases lying between them. The CDR3 loop reads CAWSGRVLPETQYF. DNA of the CDR3: TGTGCCTGGAGTGGGAGGGTTCTCCCAGAGACCCAGTACTTC.